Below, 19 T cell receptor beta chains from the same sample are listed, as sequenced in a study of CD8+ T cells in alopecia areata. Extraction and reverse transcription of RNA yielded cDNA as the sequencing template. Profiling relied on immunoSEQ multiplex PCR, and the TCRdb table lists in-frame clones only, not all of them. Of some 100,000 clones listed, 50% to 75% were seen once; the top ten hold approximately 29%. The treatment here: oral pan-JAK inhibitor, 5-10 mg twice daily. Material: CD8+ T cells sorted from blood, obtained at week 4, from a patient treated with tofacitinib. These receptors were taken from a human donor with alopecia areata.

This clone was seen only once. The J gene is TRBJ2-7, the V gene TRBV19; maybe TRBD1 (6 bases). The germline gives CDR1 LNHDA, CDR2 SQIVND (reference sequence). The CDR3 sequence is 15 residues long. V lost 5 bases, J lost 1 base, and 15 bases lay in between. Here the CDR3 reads CASSAGQHPSYEQYF. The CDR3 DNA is TGTGCCAGTAGTGCCGGACAGCATCCATCCTACGAGCAGTACTTC.

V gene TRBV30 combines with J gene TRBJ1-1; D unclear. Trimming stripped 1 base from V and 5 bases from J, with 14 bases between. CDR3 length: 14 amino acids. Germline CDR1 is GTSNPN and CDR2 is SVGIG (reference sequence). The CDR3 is CAWSAASSWTEAFF. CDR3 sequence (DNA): TGTGCCTGGAGTGCGGCCTCTAGTTGGACTGAAGCTTTCTTT.

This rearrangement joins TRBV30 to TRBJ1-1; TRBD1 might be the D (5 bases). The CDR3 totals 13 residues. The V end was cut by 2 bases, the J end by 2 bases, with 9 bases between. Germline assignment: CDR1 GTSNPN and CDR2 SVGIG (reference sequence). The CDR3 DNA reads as TGTGCCTGGAGTAGGGGAGGAAACACTGAAGCTTTCTTT. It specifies CAWSRGGNTEAFF.

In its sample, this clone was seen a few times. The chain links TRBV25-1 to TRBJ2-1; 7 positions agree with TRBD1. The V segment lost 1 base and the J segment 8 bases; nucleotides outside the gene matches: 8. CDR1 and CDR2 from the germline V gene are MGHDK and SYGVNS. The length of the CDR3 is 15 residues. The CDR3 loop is CASSELRGLGYEQFF. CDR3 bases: TGTGCCAGCAGTGAATTGAGGGGGCTTGGGTATGAGCAGTTCTTC. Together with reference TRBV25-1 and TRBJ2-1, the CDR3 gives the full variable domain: EADIYQTPRYLVIGTGKKITLECSQTMGHDKMYWYQQDPGMELHLIHYSYGVNSTEKGDLSSESTVSRIRTEHFPLTLESARPSHTSQYLCASSELRGLGYEQFFGPGTRLTVL.

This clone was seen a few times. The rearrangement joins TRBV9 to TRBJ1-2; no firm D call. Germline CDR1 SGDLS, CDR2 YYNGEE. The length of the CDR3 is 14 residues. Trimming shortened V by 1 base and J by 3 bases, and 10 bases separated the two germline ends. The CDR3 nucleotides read TGTGCCAGCAGCGTACTTCCCGAGGACTATGGCTACACCTTC. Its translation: CASSVLPEDYGYTF.

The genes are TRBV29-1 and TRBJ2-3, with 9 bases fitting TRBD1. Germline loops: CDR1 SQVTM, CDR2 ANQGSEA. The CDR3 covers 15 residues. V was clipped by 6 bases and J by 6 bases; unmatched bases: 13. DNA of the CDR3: TGCAGCGTCCCACCCCCGACAGGGGGAAAGGATACGCAGTATTTT. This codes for CSVPPPTGGKDTQYF.

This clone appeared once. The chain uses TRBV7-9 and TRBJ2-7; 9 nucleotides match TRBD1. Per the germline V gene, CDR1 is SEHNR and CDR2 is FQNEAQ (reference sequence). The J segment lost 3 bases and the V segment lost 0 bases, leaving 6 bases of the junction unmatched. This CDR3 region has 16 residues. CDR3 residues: CASSLAGQGRDYEQYF. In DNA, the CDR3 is TGTGCCAGCAGCTTAGCTGGACAGGGGAGGGACTACGAGCAGTACTTC.

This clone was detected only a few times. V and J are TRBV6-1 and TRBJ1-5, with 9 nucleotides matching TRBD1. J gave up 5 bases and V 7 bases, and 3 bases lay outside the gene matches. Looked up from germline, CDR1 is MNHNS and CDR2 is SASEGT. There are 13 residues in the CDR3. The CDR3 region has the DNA TGTGCCAGCACCGGACAGGGGTATCAGCCCCAGCATTTT. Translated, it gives CASTGQGYQPQHF.

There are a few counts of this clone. The CDR3 coding sequence is TGCGCCAGCAGCCAAAGCCCCACCTACGAGCAGTACTTC. It translates to CASSQSPTYEQYF. V is TRBV4-1 and J is TRBJ2-7, with D uncertain. Germline CDR1 and CDR2: MGHRA and YSYEKL. This CDR3 is 13 amino acids long. V dropped 2 bases and J dropped 2 bases, with 7 bases sitting between them.

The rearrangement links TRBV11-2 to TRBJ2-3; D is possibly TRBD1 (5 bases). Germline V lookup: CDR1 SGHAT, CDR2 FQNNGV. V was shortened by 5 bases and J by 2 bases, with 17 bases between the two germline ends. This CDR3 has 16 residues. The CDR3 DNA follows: TGTGCCAGCAGCCCCCACGTTGGGGCTTACACAGATACGCAGTATTTT. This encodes CASSPHVGAYTDTQYF.

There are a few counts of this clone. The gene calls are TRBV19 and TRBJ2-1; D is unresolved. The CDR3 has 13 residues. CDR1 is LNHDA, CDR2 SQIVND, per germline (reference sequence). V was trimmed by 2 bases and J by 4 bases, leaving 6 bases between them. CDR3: CASSIYEYNEQFF. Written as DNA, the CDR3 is TGTGCCAGTAGTATATACGAGTACAATGAGCAGTTCTTC.

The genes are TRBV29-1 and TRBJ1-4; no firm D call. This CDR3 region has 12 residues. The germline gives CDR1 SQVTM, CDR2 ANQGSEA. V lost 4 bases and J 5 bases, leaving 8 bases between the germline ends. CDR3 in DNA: TGCAGCGTTGTCAGCCCAAATGAAAAACTGTTTTTT. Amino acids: CSVVSPNEKLFF.

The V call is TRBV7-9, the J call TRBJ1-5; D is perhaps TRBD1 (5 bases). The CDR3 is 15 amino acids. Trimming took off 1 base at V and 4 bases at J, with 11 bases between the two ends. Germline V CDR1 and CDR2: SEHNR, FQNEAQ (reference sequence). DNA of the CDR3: TGTGCCAGCAGCTTAGGACAGATGACTAATCAGCCCCAGCATTTT. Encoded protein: CASSLGQMTNQPQHF.

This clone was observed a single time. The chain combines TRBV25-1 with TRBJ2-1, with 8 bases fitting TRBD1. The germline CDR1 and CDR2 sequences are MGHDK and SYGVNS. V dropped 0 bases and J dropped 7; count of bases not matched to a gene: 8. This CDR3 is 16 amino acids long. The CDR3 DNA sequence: TGTGCCAGCAGTGAATATCAGGACAGGGTCCCTAATGAGCAGTTCTTC. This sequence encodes CASSEYQDRVPNEQFF.

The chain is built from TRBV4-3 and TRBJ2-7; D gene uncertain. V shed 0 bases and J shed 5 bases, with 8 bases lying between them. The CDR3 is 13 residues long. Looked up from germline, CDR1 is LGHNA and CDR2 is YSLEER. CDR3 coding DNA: TGCGCCAGCAGCCAAGATTGGAGCAACGAGCAGTACTTC. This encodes CASSQDWSNEQYF.

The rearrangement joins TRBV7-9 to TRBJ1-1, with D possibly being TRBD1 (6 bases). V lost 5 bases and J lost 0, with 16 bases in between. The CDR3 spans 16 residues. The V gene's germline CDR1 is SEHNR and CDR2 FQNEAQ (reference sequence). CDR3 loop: CASSTTVTGMNTEAFF. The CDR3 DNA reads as TGTGCCAGCAGCACAACGGTGACAGGTATGAACACTGAAGCTTTCTTT.

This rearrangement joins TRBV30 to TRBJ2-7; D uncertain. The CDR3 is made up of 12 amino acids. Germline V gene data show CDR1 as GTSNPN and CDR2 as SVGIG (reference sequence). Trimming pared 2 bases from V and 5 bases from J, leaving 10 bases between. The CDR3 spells CAWSPTPDEQYF. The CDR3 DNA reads TGTGCCTGGAGTCCCACCCCCGACGAGCAGTACTTC.

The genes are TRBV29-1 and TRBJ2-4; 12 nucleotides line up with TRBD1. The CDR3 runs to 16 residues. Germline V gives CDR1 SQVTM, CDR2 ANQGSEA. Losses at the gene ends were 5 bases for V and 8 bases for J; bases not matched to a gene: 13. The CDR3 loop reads CSVRLGTGGLIDIQYF. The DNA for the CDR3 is TGCAGCGTTAGATTAGGGACAGGGGGCTTAATAGACATTCAGTACTTC. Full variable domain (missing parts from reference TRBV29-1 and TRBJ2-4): SAVISQKPSRDICQRGTSLTIQCQVDSQVTMMFWYRQQPGQSLTLIATANQGSEATYESGFVIDKFPISRPNLTFSTLTVSNMSPEDSSIYLCSVRLGTGGLIDIQYFGAGTRLSVL.

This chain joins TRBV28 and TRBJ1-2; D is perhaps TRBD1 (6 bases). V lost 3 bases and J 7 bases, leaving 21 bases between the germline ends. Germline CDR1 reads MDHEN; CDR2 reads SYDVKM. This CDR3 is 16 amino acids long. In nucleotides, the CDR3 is TGTGCCAGCAGTTTTGTCCGGGGGGGCCCTCCAGGTGGCTACACCTTC. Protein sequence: CASSFVRGGPPGGYTF.